Listed below are T cell receptor beta chains from one sample, sequenced in a study of cytomegalovirus exposure and HLA in healthy donors. Sequencing was performed with immunoSEQ multiplex PCR; in TCRdb, only in-frame clones are kept and a portion is missing. The data contain 80,000 to 100,000 clones, 63% of them singletons. The sample taken for sequencing was PBMCs. The receptors stem from a woman between 40 and 55 years old in good health and CMV-seropositive. Both conserved end residues are part of each CDR3. The D gene is left open where the match is weak. Part of the rows lack a size; the others show once, few, many or a class for expanded clones.

v_call,d_call,j_call,cdr3_length,clone_size,cdr3_nt,cdr3_aa
TRBV9,-,TRBJ2-1,15,-,TGTGCCAGCAGCGTATATCGGTGGGAGGGGGGTGAGCAGTTCTTC,CASSVYRWEGGEQFF
TRBV2,-,TRBJ2-7,15,few,TGTGCCAGCAGTGACGTAGGAGGGGGCTTCGACGAGCAGTACTTC,CASSDVGGGFDEQYF
TRBV10-2,TRBD2,TRBJ2-1,14,-,TGCGCCAGCAGCGGGACTAGCGGCTACAATGAGCAGTTCTTC,CASSGTSGYNEQFF
TRBV10-2,-,TRBJ1-1,13,-,TGCGCCAGCAGTGAGCCAGTTGGAGGGGAAGCTTTCTTT,CASSEPVGGEAFF
TRBV5-4,TRBD1,TRBJ1-4,14,-,TGTGCCAGCAGCTTTTGGGACAGGGGATTGACCAGGGTTTTT,CASSFWDRGLTRVF
TRBV5-4,-,TRBJ2-1,16,-,TGTGCCAGCGTAATAGGACTTACGTCCTCCTACAATGAGCAGTTCTTC,CASVIGLTSSYNEQFF
TRBV7-6,TRBD1,TRBJ1-1,17,-,TGTGCCAGCAGCTCCCTAACTTGGACAGGCCTTTGGGCTGAAGCTTTCTTT,CASSSLTWTGLWAEAFF
TRBV6-5,-,TRBJ2-1,14,-,TGTGCCAGCAGTTTCAGGGGTTGGGCCAATGAGCAGTTCTTC,CASSFRGWANEQFF
TRBV18,-,TRBJ1-5,13,-,TGTGCCAGCTCACCGGCCGACAATCAGCCCCAGCATTTT,CASSPADNQPQHF
TRBV29-1,-,TRBJ2-7,12,-,TGCAGCGTGGGGACACATTCCTACGAGCAGTACTTC,CSVGTHSYEQYF
TRBV6-6,-,TRBJ2-1,13,-,TGTGCCAGCACTCGCGGCACCTACAATGAGCAGTTCTTC,CASTRGTYNEQFF
TRBV5-5,TRBD1,TRBJ1-2,15,-,TGTGCCAGCAGCATGGGGGGACAGGGGGCATTTGGCTACACCTTC,CASSMGGQGAFGYTF
TRBV28,-,TRBJ1-5,14,-,TGTGCCAGCAGTTTCAGCGGGTTTGATCAGCCCCAGCATTTT,CASSFSGFDQPQHF
TRBV18,TRBD2,TRBJ2-1,17,-,TGTGCCAGCTCACCGCGGGGGAGTGAAACCCCCTACAATGAGCAGTTCTTC,CASSPRGSETPYNEQFF
TRBV7-2,TRBD1,TRBJ1-5,15,-,TGTGCCAGCAGTCCGAGACAGGGGGCGAGTCAGCCCCAGCATTTT,CASSPRQGASQPQHF
TRBV4-1,TRBD2,TRBJ2-7,18,-,TGCGCCAGCAGCCAGGTTCCCCTGGGGGGGAGGGTACTTGACGAGCAGTACTTC,CASSQVPLGGRVLDEQYF
TRBV5-1,-,TRBJ1-1,15,-,TGCGCCAGCAGCCGGGGAAACAGTGGCTCACCTGAGGCTTTCTTT,CASSRGNSGSPEAFF
TRBV28,TRBD1,TRBJ1-2,16,-,TGTGCCAGCAGTTCATATGCCGGGACAGGCAACTATGGCTACACCTTC,CASSSYAGTGNYGYTF
TRBV4-3,TRBD1,TRBJ2-2,17,few,TGCGCCAGCAGCCAGGAAACCGGGACAGGGTTTTTCGGGGAGCTGTTTTTT,CASSQETGTGFFGELFF
TRBV9,-,TRBJ2-1,16,-,TGTGCCAGCAGCGTAGCAGAGGAGATCTCCTACAATGAGCAGTTCTTC,CASSVAEEISYNEQFF
TRBV7-9,-,TRBJ2-5,13,few,TGTGCCAGCAGCTCTACCAACCAAGAGACCCAGTACTTC,CASSSTNQETQYF
TRBV27,-,TRBJ2-2,16,-,TGTGCCAGCAGTAAAGGGCGGGACAGTACAACCGGGGAGCTGTTTTTT,CASSKGRDSTTGELFF
TRBV9,-,TRBJ1-1,14,-,TGTGCCAGCAGCGTAGACCGAGTTCTCACTGAAGCTTTCTTT,CASSVDRVLTEAFF
TRBV18,TRBD2,TRBJ2-2,21,-,TGTGCCAGCTCGCCCCGATTACTAGCGGGAGTCGTTGGTCCGAACACCGGGGAGCTGTTTTTT,CASSPRLLAGVVGPNTGELFF
TRBV4-3,-,TRBJ1-2,18,few,TGCGCCAGCAGCCAAGAGGATTCGGTGCGGTCCCCGACGCGAGGCTACACCTTC,CASSQEDSVRSPTRGYTF
TRBV5-1,TRBD1,TRBJ2-7,15,few,TGCGCCAGCAGCTGGGGACAGGGGGCAAGATACGAGCAGTACTTC,CASSWGQGARYEQYF
TRBV7-2,-,TRBJ1-1,13,-,TGTGCCAGCAGCTTCATAATGAGGGATGAAGCTTTCTTT,CASSFIMRDEAFF
TRBV28,TRBD1,TRBJ1-2,15,-,TGTGCCAGCAGACATTACCTGACAGGGAGTTATGGCTACACCTTC,CASRHYLTGSYGYTF
TRBV27,-,TRBJ1-2,14,few,TGTGCCAGCAGTGCCCCAGGGGAGGGCTATGGCTACACCTTC,CASSAPGEGYGYTF
TRBV6-6,-,TRBJ2-7,13,-,TGTGCCAGCAGTTACAATGGCGGGTACGAGCAGTACTTC,CASSYNGGYEQYF
TRBV6-6,TRBD1,TRBJ1-3,16,few,TGTGCCAGTAGCGTCCAGGGGGCAAGCTCTGGAAACACCATATATTTT,CASSVQGASSGNTIYF
TRBV10-3,TRBD2,TRBJ2-3,15,-,TGTGCCATCAGTGGGGTAGCGGGAGTTGTCGATACGCAGTATTTT,CAISGVAGVVDTQYF
TRBV4-3,-,TRBJ2-2,16,few,TGCGCCAGCAGCCCAAGACAGATAACGAACACCGGGGAGCTGTTTTTT,CASSPRQITNTGELFF
TRBV19,TRBD1,TRBJ1-2,16,-,TGTGCCAGTAGTACGGCTACAGGGGCCGCTAACTATGGCTACACCTTC,CASSTATGAANYGYTF
TRBV6-4,-,TRBJ2-3,13,-,TGTGCCAGCAGTGACTCCTTAACAGATACGCAGTATTTT,CASSDSLTDTQYF
TRBV5-1,-,TRBJ1-1,13,few,TGCGCCAGCAGCAAGGACAGGAACACTGAAGCTTTCTTT,CASSKDRNTEAFF
TRBV4-2,-,TRBJ2-2,13,-,TGTGCCAGCAGCCAACAGGGTTCCGGGGAGCTGTTTTTT,CASSQQGSGELFF
TRBV7-9,TRBD1,TRBJ1-2,15,-,TGTGCCAGCAGCCGCGGGACAGGGGGGCTAGAAGGCTACACCTTC,CASSRGTGGLEGYTF
TRBV25-1,TRBD2,TRBJ2-1,14,-,TGTGCCAGCAGCTCAGCGGGATCTCCGAATGAGCAGTTCTTC,CASSSAGSPNEQFF
TRBV6-6,TRBD1,TRBJ1-2,16,-,TGTGCCAGCAGTTACTCGGGACGACAGGGGAGAGGTGGCTACACCTTC,CASSYSGRQGRGGYTF
TRBV6-5,TRBD1,TRBJ1-1,15,-,TGTGCCAGCAGTTACTCGAGAACAGGGGGAACTGAAGCTTTCTTT,CASSYSRTGGTEAFF
TRBV28,-,TRBJ2-5,13,-,TGTGCCAGCTTTAGGAGCGAACAAGAGACCCAGTACTTC,CASFRSEQETQYF
TRBV19,TRBD1,TRBJ2-7,16,once,TGTGCCAGTAGTAACTTCCCTGGGACAGGGATCTACGAGCAGTACTTC,CASSNFPGTGIYEQYF
TRBV10-3,TRBD2,TRBJ2-1,15,few,TGTGCCATCTTACCGACTAGCGGGCACTACAATGAGCAGTTCTTC,CAILPTSGHYNEQFF
TRBV5-1,TRBD1,TRBJ2-2,15,-,TGCGCCAGCAGCCTCGACAGGGAAAGAACCGGGGAGCTGTTTTTT,CASSLDRERTGELFF
TRBV5-1,-,TRBJ2-3,14,-,TGCGCCAGCAGCGATCCGGGGGGCACAGATACGCAGTATTTT,CASSDPGGTDTQYF
TRBV11-2,TRBD1,TRBJ2-7,14,-,TGTGCCATATTTGAGACAGGGGGCCCCTACGAGCAGTACTTC,CAIFETGGPYEQYF
TRBV19,-,TRBJ2-1,12,-,TGTGCCAGTAGTATCGGAAGGGGGAAGCAGTTCTTC,CASSIGRGKQFF
TRBV28,TRBD1,TRBJ1-1,16,-,TGTGCCAGCAGTTCACCTCCCGGGACAGGGAACACTGAAGCTTTCTTT,CASSSPPGTGNTEAFF
TRBV7-8,TRBD1,TRBJ1-4,14,few,TGTGCCAGCAGCCTTACAGGGGGGGCAGAAAAACTGTTTTTT,CASSLTGGAEKLFF
TRBV5-5,TRBD1,TRBJ1-1,15,-,TGTGCCAGCAGCTTGGATGGGACAGGGTACGGTGAAGCTTTCTTT,CASSLDGTGYGEAFF
TRBV28,-,TRBJ2-1,17,-,TGTGCCAGCAGTTTAGGGTCCCCTCTGACTGGATACAATGAGCAGTTCTTC,CASSLGSPLTGYNEQFF
TRBV7-2,TRBD2,TRBJ2-7,15,few,TGTGCCAGCAGCTTCGCGGGCGGGAGGGAATACGAGCAGTACTTC,CASSFAGGREYEQYF
TRBV6-4,TRBD1,TRBJ2-3,16,-,TGTGCCAGCAGTGAATCGGTACAGGGGGGATCAGATACGCAGTATTTT,CASSESVQGGSDTQYF
TRBV29-1,TRBD2,TRBJ2-7,14,-,TGCAGCGTTGAATCTAGCGGAGAAGACTACGAGCAGTACTTC,CSVESSGEDYEQYF